This is a list of T cell receptor beta chains from one sample in a study of T cell responses to AZD1222 COVID-19 vaccine. Data came from immunoSEQ multiplex PCR; TCRdb stores just in-frame clones and leaves some out. This table holds over 120,000 clones, about 92% found once. Material: peripheral blood, obtained on day 0 of AZD1222 vaccination. The receptors were sampled from an adult in good health. CDR3s include the opening cysteine and the closing phenylalanine or tryptophan. Each record gives: J gene, D gene, V gene, clone size, CDR3 DNA, CDR3 protein. A D gene is named only where the DNA matches it firmly. Not every row has a clone size; where given, it reads once, few, many or a size class.

j_gene: TRBJ2-5; d_gene: TRBD2; v_gene: TRBV5-1; abundance: -; CDR3nt: TGCGCCAGCAGCTTGGGGGTCAGCGGGAAAGAGACCCAGTACTTC; CDR3aa: CASSLGVSGKETQYF
j_gene: TRBJ2-1; d_gene: TRBD2; v_gene: TRBV2; abundance: -; CDR3nt: TGTGCCAGCAGTGTCGGGGGGAGAAACAATGAGCAGTTCTTC; CDR3aa: CASSVGGRNNEQFF
j_gene: TRBJ2-7; d_gene: -; v_gene: TRBV3-1/TRBV3-2; abundance: -; CDR3nt: TGTGCCAGCAGCCAGTGGACAGTGGGGGTAAACGAGCAGTACTTC; CDR3aa: CASSQWTVGVNEQYF
j_gene: TRBJ1-2; d_gene: -; v_gene: TRBV21-1; abundance: -; CDR3nt: TGTGCCAGCAGCAAATATGGGGCTAGGAAAAAATATGGCTACACCTTC; CDR3aa: CASSKYGARKKYGYTF
j_gene: TRBJ2-1; d_gene: -; v_gene: TRBV7-7; abundance: -; CDR3nt: TGTGCTAGCAGCTTAGCGCTTGGGTGGTACAATGAGCAGTTCTTC; CDR3aa: CASSLALGWYNEQFF
j_gene: TRBJ2-6; d_gene: -; v_gene: TRBV27; abundance: -; CDR3nt: TGTGCCAGCAGTTTTTGGGACTCTGGGGCCAACGTCCTGACTTTC; CDR3aa: CASSFWDSGANVLTF
j_gene: TRBJ2-5; d_gene: -; v_gene: TRBV4-1; abundance: -; CDR3nt: TGCGCCAGCAGCCAAGACAGGGCGGTAGCGACCCAGTACTTC; CDR3aa: CASSQDRAVATQYF
j_gene: TRBJ2-7; d_gene: TRBD2; v_gene: TRBV4-1; abundance: -; CDR3nt: TGCGCCAGCAGCCACCCCATTGGAACTAGCGGGGAACGGAGCGAGCAGTACTTC; CDR3aa: CASSHPIGTSGERSEQYF
j_gene: TRBJ2-1; d_gene: -; v_gene: TRBV14; abundance: -; CDR3nt: TGTGCCAGCAGCCAAGATCGAGGGATTAGCAACAATGAGCAGTTCTTC; CDR3aa: CASSQDRGISNNEQFF
j_gene: TRBJ1-4; d_gene: -; v_gene: TRBV6-1; abundance: -; CDR3nt: TGTGCCAGCAGTGACAGCAAAGGTCTGAATGAAAAACTGTTTTTT; CDR3aa: CASSDSKGLNEKLFF
j_gene: TRBJ2-3; d_gene: TRBD1; v_gene: TRBV3-1/TRBV3-2; abundance: -; CDR3nt: TGTGCCAGCAGCCCGACAGGGGAAAGCACAGATACGCAGTATTTT; CDR3aa: CASSPTGESTDTQYF
j_gene: TRBJ2-3; d_gene: TRBD1; v_gene: TRBV5-1; abundance: once; CDR3nt: TGCGCCAGCAGCCAACCCCAGGGGGCTAGCACAGATACGCAGTATTTT; CDR3aa: CASSQPQGASTDTQYF
j_gene: TRBJ2-4; d_gene: -; v_gene: TRBV19; abundance: -; CDR3nt: TGTGCCAGTAGTATGCAGTCCCGGGCCAAAAACATTCAGTACTTC; CDR3aa: CASSMQSRAKNIQYF
j_gene: TRBJ1-1; d_gene: -; v_gene: TRBV5-4; abundance: -; CDR3nt: TGTGCCAGCAGCCGGACAATGAACACTGAAGCTTTCTTT; CDR3aa: CASSRTMNTEAFF
j_gene: TRBJ2-7; d_gene: -; v_gene: TRBV27; abundance: -; CDR3nt: TGTGCCAGCAGCTGGGGTACGGGCCCCTACGAGCAGTACTTC; CDR3aa: CASSWGTGPYEQYF
j_gene: TRBJ2-3; d_gene: TRBD2; v_gene: TRBV11-2; abundance: -; CDR3nt: TGTGCCAGCAGCTTACGCGGGGGGGGAAGCACAGATACGCAGTATTTT; CDR3aa: CASSLRGGGSTDTQYF
j_gene: TRBJ2-5; d_gene: TRBD1; v_gene: TRBV5-4; abundance: -; CDR3nt: TGTGCCAGCAGCTTGGGGGGACAGGGACAGGAGACCCAGTACTTC; CDR3aa: CASSLGGQGQETQYF
j_gene: TRBJ2-7; d_gene: -; v_gene: TRBV11-3; abundance: -; CDR3nt: TGTGCCAGCGGGCAGGGGAGCTCCTACGAGCAGTACTTC; CDR3aa: CASGQGSSYEQYF
j_gene: TRBJ2-5; d_gene: TRBD2; v_gene: TRBV3-1/TRBV3-2; abundance: -; CDR3nt: TGTGCCAGCAGCCAACCGGGGGCGGGAGGGGAGACCCAGTACTTC; CDR3aa: CASSQPGAGGETQYF
j_gene: TRBJ2-1; d_gene: -; v_gene: TRBV2; abundance: few; CDR3nt: TGTGCCAGCACGAAGGGTGGCAGCTCCTACAATGAGCAGTTCTTC; CDR3aa: CASTKGGSSYNEQFF
j_gene: TRBJ1-2; d_gene: -; v_gene: TRBV3-1/TRBV3-2; abundance: -; CDR3nt: TGTGCCAGCAGCCAAGGGGAAGTGGGGACACTTTACACCTTC; CDR3aa: CASSQGEVGTLYTF
j_gene: TRBJ1-5; d_gene: -; v_gene: TRBV10-3; abundance: -; CDR3nt: TGTGCCATCAGGCCGGCAGGGGAGGGCAATCAGCCCCAGCATTTT; CDR3aa: CAIRPAGEGNQPQHF
j_gene: TRBJ1-2; d_gene: -; v_gene: TRBV29-1; abundance: -; CDR3nt: TGCAGCGTGGCAAGACAGAACTATGGCTACACCTTC; CDR3aa: CSVARQNYGYTF
j_gene: TRBJ2-3; d_gene: -; v_gene: TRBV10-1; abundance: -; CDR3nt: TGCGCCAGCAGTGGTCTGGATACGCAGTATTTT; CDR3aa: CASSGLDTQYF
j_gene: TRBJ1-6; d_gene: -; v_gene: TRBV14; abundance: once; CDR3nt: TGTGCCAGCAGCCCAGGGAGCTCACCCCTCCACTTT; CDR3aa: CASSPGSSPLHF
j_gene: TRBJ2-7; d_gene: -; v_gene: TRBV18; abundance: -; CDR3nt: TGTGCCAGCTCACCAACCGACAGTTACGAGCAGTACTTC; CDR3aa: CASSPTDSYEQYF
j_gene: TRBJ1-2; d_gene: -; v_gene: TRBV4-3; abundance: -; CDR3nt: TGCGCCAGCAGCCCAGGGACTAGCGGGGGCTATGGCTACACCTTC; CDR3aa: CASSPGTSGGYGYTF
j_gene: TRBJ2-6; d_gene: TRBD1; v_gene: TRBV9; abundance: -; CDR3nt: TGTGCCAGCAGCGACCGACCGGGACAGAGCTCTGGGGCCAACGTCCTGACTTTC; CDR3aa: CASSDRPGQSSGANVLTF
j_gene: TRBJ2-3; d_gene: TRBD2; v_gene: TRBV15; abundance: -; CDR3nt: TGTGCCACCAGCGGACGCGGGGGGACTAGCACAGATACGCAGTATTTT; CDR3aa: CATSGRGGTSTDTQYF
j_gene: TRBJ1-1; d_gene: -; v_gene: TRBV2; abundance: once; CDR3nt: TGTGCCAGCAGATTAGGACCGTATGAAGCTTTCTTT; CDR3aa: CASRLGPYEAFF
j_gene: TRBJ1-2; d_gene: TRBD1; v_gene: TRBV29-1; abundance: -; CDR3nt: TGCAGCGTTCGGGACAGGGGAAAAGATGGCTACACCTTC; CDR3aa: CSVRDRGKDGYTF
j_gene: TRBJ2-7; d_gene: -; v_gene: TRBV7-9; abundance: -; CDR3nt: TGTGCCAGCAGCTTAGAGTCAGGCAGCTCCTACGAGCAGTACTTC; CDR3aa: CASSLESGSSYEQYF
j_gene: TRBJ1-1; d_gene: -; v_gene: TRBV29-1; abundance: -; CDR3nt: TGCAGCGTGCTACTACAGCTGAACACTGAAGCTTTCTTT; CDR3aa: CSVLLQLNTEAFF
j_gene: TRBJ1-2; d_gene: -; v_gene: TRBV4-1; abundance: -; CDR3nt: TGCGCCAGCAGCCAAGGAGGGGTGAACTATGGCTACACCTTC; CDR3aa: CASSQGGVNYGYTF
j_gene: TRBJ2-2; d_gene: -; v_gene: TRBV19; abundance: -; CDR3nt: TGTGCCAGTAACCTGGGACACTACACCGGGGAGCTGTTTTTT; CDR3aa: CASNLGHYTGELFF
j_gene: TRBJ2-2; d_gene: -; v_gene: TRBV20-1; abundance: -; CDR3nt: TGCAGTGCTAGTACCAGGATCGCGAACACCGGGGAGCTGTTTTTT; CDR3aa: CSASTRIANTGELFF
j_gene: TRBJ1-2; d_gene: -; v_gene: TRBV5-4; abundance: -; CDR3nt: TGTGCCAGCAGCGGTTCACAGGGAAGTGGCTACACCTTC; CDR3aa: CASSGSQGSGYTF
j_gene: TRBJ2-2; d_gene: -; v_gene: TRBV7-2; abundance: -; CDR3nt: TGTGCCAGCAGCTTGGGACCGCTCTCCACCGGGGAGCTGTTTTTT; CDR3aa: CASSLGPLSTGELFF
j_gene: TRBJ2-7; d_gene: TRBD1; v_gene: TRBV6-2/TRBV6-3; abundance: -; CDR3nt: TGTGCCAGCAGTATCCGGGACAGGGCTTACGAGCAGTACTTC; CDR3aa: CASSIRDRAYEQYF
j_gene: TRBJ1-5; d_gene: -; v_gene: TRBV9; abundance: -; CDR3nt: TGTGCCAGCAGCAGGGGGGGGCAGTTGGATCAGCCCCAGCATTTT; CDR3aa: CASSRGGQLDQPQHF
j_gene: TRBJ1-2; d_gene: TRBD1; v_gene: TRBV4-3; abundance: -; CDR3nt: TGCGCCAGCAGCCAAGATTACAGGGGGGGCTATGGCTACACCTTC; CDR3aa: CASSQDYRGGYGYTF
j_gene: TRBJ1-4; d_gene: -; v_gene: TRBV7-2; abundance: -; CDR3nt: TGTGCCAGCAGGGGGAACAGGGATGAAAAACTGTTTTTT; CDR3aa: CASRGNRDEKLFF
j_gene: TRBJ1-6; d_gene: -; v_gene: TRBV6-5; abundance: few; CDR3nt: TGTGCCAGCAGTAGCGGACAGTTCTATAATTCACCCCTCCACTTT; CDR3aa: CASSSGQFYNSPLHF
j_gene: TRBJ2-7; d_gene: TRBD1; v_gene: TRBV7-3; abundance: -; CDR3nt: TGTGCCAGCAGCTTACTTCCTCCCGGGACAGGATCCTACGAGCAGTACTTC; CDR3aa: CASSLLPPGTGSYEQYF
j_gene: TRBJ1-6; d_gene: -; v_gene: TRBV28; abundance: -; CDR3nt: TGTGCCTGGCGGAGCTCCTATAATTCACCCCTCCACTTT; CDR3aa: CAWRSSYNSPLHF
j_gene: TRBJ1-3; d_gene: -; v_gene: TRBV6-1; abundance: -; CDR3nt: TGTGCCAGCAGTGAGACAGTAGGTGCTCTCTACTCTGGAAACACCATATATTTT; CDR3aa: CASSETVGALYSGNTIYF
j_gene: TRBJ2-7; d_gene: -; v_gene: TRBV30; abundance: -; CDR3nt: TGTGCCTGGAGTCGGCAGACAGGACCCCCTTACCCCTACGAGCAGTACTTC; CDR3aa: CAWSRQTGPPYPYEQYF
j_gene: TRBJ1-1; d_gene: -; v_gene: TRBV28; abundance: once; CDR3nt: TGTGCCAGCAGTTTACTTTCGGTGAACACTGAAGCTTTCTTT; CDR3aa: CASSLLSVNTEAFF
j_gene: TRBJ2-3; d_gene: TRBD1; v_gene: TRBV30; abundance: -; CDR3nt: TGTGCCTGGAGCGGGACAGGTTACACAGATACGCAGTATTTT; CDR3aa: CAWSGTGYTDTQYF
j_gene: TRBJ2-7; d_gene: TRBD1; v_gene: TRBV7-2; abundance: -; CDR3nt: TGTGCCAGCAGCGACAGGGTTAGGTACGAGCAGTACTTC; CDR3aa: CASSDRVRYEQYF
j_gene: TRBJ1-3; d_gene: -; v_gene: TRBV3-1/TRBV3-2; abundance: once; CDR3nt: TGTGCCAGCAGCCAAGTTCACAACTCTGGAAACACCATATATTTT; CDR3aa: CASSQVHNSGNTIYF
j_gene: TRBJ2-2; d_gene: TRBD2; v_gene: TRBV30; abundance: -; CDR3nt: TGTGCCTGGCTAGCGGCGAACACCGGGGAGCTGTTTTTT; CDR3aa: CAWLAANTGELFF
j_gene: TRBJ2-3; d_gene: -; v_gene: TRBV19; abundance: -; CDR3nt: TGTGCCAGTAGTATGGTCCCAGATACGCAGTATTTT; CDR3aa: CASSMVPDTQYF
j_gene: TRBJ2-1; d_gene: -; v_gene: TRBV20-1; abundance: -; CDR3nt: TGCAGTGCTAGTCCTTACAATGAGCAGTTCTTC; CDR3aa: CSASPYNEQFF
j_gene: TRBJ2-3; d_gene: -; v_gene: TRBV7-2; abundance: -; CDR3nt: TGTGCCAGCAGCCAAACCGTTGCAGATACGCAGTATTTT; CDR3aa: CASSQTVADTQYF